The T cell receptor beta chain described here comes from a study of cytomegalovirus exposure and HLA in healthy donors. PCR was performed using 60 Vbeta and 13 Jbeta primers. Some clones are missing from TCRdb's copy, which holds only in-frame ones; the method was immunoSEQ multiplex PCR. The repertoire holds around 110,000 clones, with roughly 80% as singletons. Notes on this clone: Its specificity is not known.

Findings and caveats of the study: Cytomegalovirus status, reportedly, was diagnosed with high specificity and sensitivity by the classifier.

CDR3 length equals 16 residues. V was pared by 6 bases and J by 9 bases, with 25 bases between. Germline V gene data show CDR1 as SGHDT and CDR2 as YYEEEE. This TCR was recovered from a man aged 30 to 39 in good health and CMV-seropositive. The sample comprised PBMCs. This chain links TRBV5-6 with TRBJ2-1; possibly TRBD2 for D (5 bases). CDR3 loop: CASIPGTSLWAGEQFF. CDR3 in DNA: TGTGCCAGCATCCCAGGTACGAGTCTCTGGGCGGGTGAGCAGTTCTTC. The full variable domain, its missing parts supplied by reference TRBV5-6 and TRBJ2-1, is DAGVTQSPTHLIKTRGQQVTLRCSPKSGHDTVSWYQQALGQGPQFIFQYYEEEERQRGNFPDRFSGHQFPNYSSELNVNALLLGDSALYLCASIPGTSLWAGEQFFGPGTRLTVL.